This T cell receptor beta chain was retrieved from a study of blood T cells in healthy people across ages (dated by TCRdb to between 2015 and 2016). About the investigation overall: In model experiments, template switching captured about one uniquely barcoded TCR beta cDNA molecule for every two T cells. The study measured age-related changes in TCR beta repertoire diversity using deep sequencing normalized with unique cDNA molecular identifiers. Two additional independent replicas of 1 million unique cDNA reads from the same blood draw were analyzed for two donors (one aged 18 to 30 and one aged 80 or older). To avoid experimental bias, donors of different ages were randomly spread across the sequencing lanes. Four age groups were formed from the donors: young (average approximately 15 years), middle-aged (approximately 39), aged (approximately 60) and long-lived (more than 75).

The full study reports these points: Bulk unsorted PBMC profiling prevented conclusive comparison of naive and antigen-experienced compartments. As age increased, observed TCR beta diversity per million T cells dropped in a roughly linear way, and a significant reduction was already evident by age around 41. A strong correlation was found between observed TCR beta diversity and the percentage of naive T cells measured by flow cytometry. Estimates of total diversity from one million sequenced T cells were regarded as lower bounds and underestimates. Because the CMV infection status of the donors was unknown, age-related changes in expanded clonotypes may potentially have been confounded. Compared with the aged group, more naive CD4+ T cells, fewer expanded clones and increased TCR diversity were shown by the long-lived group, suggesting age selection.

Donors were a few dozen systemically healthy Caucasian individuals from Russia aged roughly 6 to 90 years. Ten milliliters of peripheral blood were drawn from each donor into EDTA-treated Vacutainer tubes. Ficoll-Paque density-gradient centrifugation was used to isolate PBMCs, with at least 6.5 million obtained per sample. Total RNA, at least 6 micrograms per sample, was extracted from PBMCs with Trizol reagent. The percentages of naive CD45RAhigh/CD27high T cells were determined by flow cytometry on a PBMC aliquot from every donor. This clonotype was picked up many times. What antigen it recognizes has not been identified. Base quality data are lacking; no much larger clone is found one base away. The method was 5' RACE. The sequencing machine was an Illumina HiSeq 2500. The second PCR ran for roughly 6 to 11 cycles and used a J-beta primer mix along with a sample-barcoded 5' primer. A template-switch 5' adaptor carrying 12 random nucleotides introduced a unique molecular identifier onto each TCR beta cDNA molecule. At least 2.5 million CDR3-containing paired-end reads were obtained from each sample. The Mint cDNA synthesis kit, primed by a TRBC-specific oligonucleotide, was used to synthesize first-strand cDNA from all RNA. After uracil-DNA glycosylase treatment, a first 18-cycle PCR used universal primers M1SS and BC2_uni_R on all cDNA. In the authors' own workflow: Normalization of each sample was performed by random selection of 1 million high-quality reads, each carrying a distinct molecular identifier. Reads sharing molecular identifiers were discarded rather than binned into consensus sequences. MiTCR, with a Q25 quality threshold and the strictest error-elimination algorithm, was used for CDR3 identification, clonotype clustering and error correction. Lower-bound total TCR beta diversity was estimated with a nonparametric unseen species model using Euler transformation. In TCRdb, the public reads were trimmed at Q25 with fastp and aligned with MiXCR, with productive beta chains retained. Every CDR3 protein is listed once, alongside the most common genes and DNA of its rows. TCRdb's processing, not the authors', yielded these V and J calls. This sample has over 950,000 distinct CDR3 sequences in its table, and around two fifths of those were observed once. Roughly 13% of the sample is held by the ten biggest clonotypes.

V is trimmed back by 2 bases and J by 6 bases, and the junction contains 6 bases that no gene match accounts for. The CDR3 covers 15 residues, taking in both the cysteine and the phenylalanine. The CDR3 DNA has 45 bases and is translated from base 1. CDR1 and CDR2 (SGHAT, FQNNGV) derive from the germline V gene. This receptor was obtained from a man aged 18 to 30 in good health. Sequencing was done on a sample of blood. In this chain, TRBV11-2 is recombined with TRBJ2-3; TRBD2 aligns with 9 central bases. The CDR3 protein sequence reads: CASSLIPSGADTQYF. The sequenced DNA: TGTGCCAGCAGCTTAATACCTAGCGGGGCCGATACGCAGTATTTT.